A single sample gave rise to the 26 T cell receptor beta chains below, sequenced in a study of identical twins. Each CDR3 protein gets one entry after TCRdb re-called the 5' RACE reads with MiXCR. This sample carries around 550,000 distinct CDR3 sequences, approximately 14% of them seen once, and the ten largest clones take roughly 0.44%. These same records also appear under a second study, on yellow fever vaccine responses in identical twins.

Sample: CD4+ T cells sorted from blood. These TCRs come from a woman aged 18-35 years in good health.

V is TRBV4-2 and J is TRBJ2-5, with 11 bases matching TRBD2. The CDR3 sequence is 17 residues long. Trimming took 1 base from V and 2 from J; bases not matched to a gene: 6. Germline V gene lookup returns CDR1 LGHNA and CDR2 YNFKEQ. The CDR3 DNA follows: TGTGCCAGCAGCCAAGGGGGAACTAGCGGGGGTCAAGAGACCCAGTACTTC. Residues: CASSQGGTSGGQETQYF.

V is TRBV20-1 and J is TRBJ1-2; the D is unclear. Germline loops: CDR1 DFQATT, CDR2 SNEGSKA (reference sequence). This CDR3 is built from 13 residues. Trimming cost V 6 bases and J 0 bases, with 11 bases left between them. The CDR3 DNA reads as TGCAGTGCCCCCCGGGATTCTAACTATGGCTACACCTTC. This encodes CSAPRDSNYGYTF.

This clonotype has more than one count but fewer than ten. This rearrangement joins TRBV15 to TRBJ1-2, with a possible D match to TRBD1 (5 bases). V was clipped by 0 bases and J by 8 bases, with 13 bases between them. Germline V CDR1 and CDR2: LNHNV, YYDKDF (reference sequence). CDR3 length equals 14 residues. The CDR3 here is CATSRDRAGPGYTF. CDR3 in DNA: TGTGCCACCAGCAGAGATAGGGCAGGGCCAGGCTACACCTTC.

This clonotype appeared a few times. The chain recombines TRBV28 with TRBJ2-1; TRBD2 aligns across 8 bases. The CDR3 contains 16 residues. With V trimmed by 5 bases and J by 3 bases, 9 bases remained unmatched. Germline CDR1 and CDR2: MDHEN and SYDVKM. For the CDR3, the DNA is TGTGCCAGCAGTGCGGGGACTAGGGTGATCTACAATGAGCAGTTCTTC. Its translation: CASSAGTRVIYNEQFF.

The V call is TRBV10-3, the J call TRBJ2-1, with no clear D. Trimming cost V 6 bases and J 8 bases, with 17 bases left between them. Per the germline V gene, CDR1 is ENHRY and CDR2 is SYGVKD. There are 14 residues in the CDR3. CDR3 region: CAIRTQSSDDEQFF. The CDR3 DNA reads as TGTGCCATCAGGACCCAGTCTTCTGACGATGAGCAGTTCTTC.

This clonotype was seen a few times. The genes are TRBV12-3 or TRBV12-4 and TRBJ2-7; the D is unclear. Trimming took 3 bases from V and 0 from J, leaving 6 bases between them. The length of the CDR3 is 13 residues. CDR3 DNA: TGTGCCAGCAGTTTTCAGTTCTCCTACGAGCAGTACTTC. Translated, it gives CASSFQFSYEQYF.

This clonotype was observed many times. This chain links TRBV18 with TRBJ2-1; D gene unclear. V dropped 0 bases and J dropped 3 bases, with 3 bases sitting between them. This CDR3 has 13 amino acids. Germline V gives CDR1 KGHSH, CDR2 LQKENI. The CDR3 nucleotides are TGTGCCAGCTCACCACCGGGCTACAATGAGCAGTTCTTC. Amino acids: CASSPPGYNEQFF.

The chain links TRBV6-2 or TRBV6-3 to TRBJ2-7, with 13 bases aligning to TRBD2. The CDR3 loop spans 14 amino acids. In germline, CDR1 is MNHEY, CDR2 SVGEGT. Losses at the gene ends were 7 bases for V and 2 bases for J; bases not matched to a gene: 2. As DNA, the CDR3 is TGTGCCAGCAAGGGACTAGCGGGGCCCTACGAGCAGTACTTC. Protein: CASKGLAGPYEQYF.

This clonotype was seen only a few times. The chain recombines TRBV6-1 with TRBJ2-7, with 9 bases lining up with TRBD2. In germline, CDR1 is MNHNS, CDR2 SASEGT. After removal of 3 bases from V and 2 bases from J, the junction contained 2 bases not matched to a gene. CDR3 length equals 14 residues. The CDR3 reads CASSDAGGPYEQYF. CDR3 bases: TGTGCCAGCAGTGACGCGGGAGGGCCCTACGAGCAGTACTTC.

This clonotype was counted only a few times. V and J are TRBV15 and TRBJ2-4; the match to TRBD1 covers 10 bases. This CDR3 has 15 residues. Germline V gives CDR1 LNHNV, CDR2 YYDKDF (reference sequence). J gave up 9 bases and V 3 bases, and 8 bases lay outside the gene matches. The DNA of the CDR3 is TGTGCCACCAGCAGCTACGGACAGGGGGATGGCATTCAGTACTTC. Translated, it gives CATSSYGQGDGIQYF.

The J gene is TRBJ2-1, the V gene TRBV20-1; D perhaps matches TRBD1 (6 bases). Per germline, CDR1 DFQATT and CDR2 SNEGSKA (reference sequence). The CDR3 covers 17 residues. V shed 1 base and J shed 0 bases, with 16 bases lying between them. CDR3 in DNA: TGCAGTGCTAGAGTCCAAGCGACAGGTAGCTCCTACAATGAGCAGTTCTTC. Its translation: CSARVQATGSSYNEQFF.

The chain carries TRBV15 and TRBJ2-7, with D tentatively TRBD1 (7 bases). Trimming shortened V by 0 bases and J by 7 bases, and 13 bases separated the two germline ends. CDR1 is LNHNV and CDR2 is YYDKDF in the germline V gene (reference sequence). The CDR3 length is 14 residues. This CDR3 reads CATSRDPGDREQYV. Here the CDR3 DNA reads TGTGCCACCAGCAGAGATCCGGGGGACAGAGAGCAGTACGTC.

The sample holds a few counts of this clonotype. The rearrangement joins TRBV6-2 or TRBV6-3 to TRBJ2-7; D ambiguous. This CDR3 is 12 amino acids long. Germline loops: CDR1 MNHEY, CDR2 SVGEGT. Trimming took off 6 bases at V and 6 bases at J, with 12 bases between the two ends. In DNA form, the CDR3 reads TGTGCCAGCAGGCGACTTTTACCCGAGCAGTACGTC. Residues: CASRRLLPEQYV.

This chain connects TRBV27 to TRBJ2-3; 10 bases are a match to TRBD1. The CDR3 sequence is 15 residues long. Trimming took 4 bases from V and 8 from J; bases not matched to a gene: 9. The germline V gene has CDR1 MNHEY and CDR2 SMNVEV (reference sequence). The CDR3 region has the DNA TGTGCCAGCAGTTACCGGGACAGGGGTCGGAGTACGCAGTATTTT. Its translation: CASSYRDRGRSTQYF.

V usage is TRBV14 and J usage is TRBJ2-1; perhaps TRBD2 as D (6 bases). The V end was cut by 2 bases, the J end by 5 bases, with 10 bases between. Germline CDR1 reads SGHDN; CDR2 reads FVKESK. The CDR3 spans 14 residues. The CDR3 DNA reads as TGTGCCAGCAGCCAAAGAACGGGAGACAATGAGCAGTTCTTC. Protein: CASSQRTGDNEQFF.

V gene TRBV20-1 combines with J gene TRBJ2-7; 7 bases agree with TRBD2. This CDR3 has 14 amino acids. J was trimmed by 2 bases and V by 0 bases; bases with no gene match: 4. The germline V gene encodes CDR1 DFQATT and CDR2 SNEGSKA (reference sequence). Written as DNA, the CDR3 is TGCAGTGCTAGAGATCCTAGCGGTGCCTACGAGCAGTACTTC. It encodes CSARDPSGAYEQYF.

Only a few counts were recorded for this clonotype. This chain uses TRBV10-1 with TRBJ2-1; 9 bases are shared with TRBD2. Per germline, CDR1 WNHNN and CDR2 SYGVQD (reference sequence). There are 16 residues in the CDR3. Losses at the gene ends were 3 bases for V and 1 base for J; bases not matched to a gene: 4. The DNA for the CDR3 is TGCGCCAGCAGTGAATCTAGCGGGAATTCCTACAATGAGCAGTTCTTC. Protein sequence: CASSESSGNSYNEQFF.

This clonotype has ten or more counts. This chain links TRBV5-1 with TRBJ1-1; D perhaps matches TRBD1 (6 bases). The V gene's germline CDR1 is SGHRS and CDR2 YFSETQ. V was trimmed by 4 bases and J by 1 base, leaving 11 bases between them. This CDR3 has 14 residues. The CDR3 sequence: CASSRDTTNTEAFF. The CDR3 region has the DNA TGCGCCAGCAGCAGGGACACCACGAACACTGAAGCTTTCTTT.

This clonotype was seen only a few times. V and J are TRBV11-2 and TRBJ1-5; TRBD1 agrees at 9 bases. This CDR3 is 15 amino acids long. CDR1 is SGHAT and CDR2 is FQNNGV in the germline V gene. Trimming removed 5 bases from V and 4 bases from J; junction bases left unmatched: 6. CDR3 sequence (DNA): TGTGCCAGCAGCGGAGCAGGGACAGGGAATCAGCCCCAGCATTTT. Protein sequence: CASSGAGTGNQPQHF.

The chain combines TRBV20-1 with TRBJ1-6; TRBD1 matches 7 bases. This CDR3 has 14 residues. Trimming at V came to 3 bases and at J to 10 bases, leaving 9 bases not matched to a gene. CDR1 DFQATT and CDR2 SNEGSKA come from the germline V gene (reference sequence). This chain's CDR3 is CSASLGQPKSPLHF. CDR3 sequence (DNA): TGCAGTGCTAGCTTGGGACAGCCGAAATCACCCCTCCACTTT.

The chain links TRBV3-1 to TRBJ1-5; D gene unclear. This CDR3 is built from 15 residues. V lost 1 base and J lost 2, with 9 bases in between. The V gene's germline CDR1 is LGHDT and CDR2 YNNKEL (reference sequence). The CDR3 region has the DNA TGTGCCAGCAGCCAAGGCGCCAAGGGCAATCAGCCCCAGCATTTT. Its protein is CASSQGAKGNQPQHF.

This clonotype appeared a few times. V usage is TRBV12-3 or TRBV12-4 and J usage is TRBJ2-2, with 13 bases aligning to TRBD2. The V segment lost 6 bases and the J segment 2 bases; nucleotides outside the gene matches: 6. This CDR3 region has 17 residues. As DNA, the CDR3 is TGTGCCAGCAGCCCTCGACTAGCGGGAGGCAACACCGGGGAGCTGTTTTTT. Its translation is CASSPRLAGGNTGELFF.

The chain links TRBV11-2 to TRBJ2-1; D is undetermined. This CDR3 spans 13 amino acids. The germline V and J ends were trimmed by 2 bases and 3 bases, with 5 bases remaining between them. In germline, CDR1 is SGHAT, CDR2 FQNNGV. In DNA, the CDR3 is TGTGCCAGCAGCTTACCCGTCTACAATGAGCAGTTCTTC. This codes for CASSLPVYNEQFF.

V and J are TRBV24-1 and TRBJ1-1; maybe TRBD1 (5 bases). The V gene's germline CDR1 is KGHDR and CDR2 SFDVKD. The V end lost 6 bases, the J end lost 1 base, and 5 bases lay between the germline ends. The CDR3 is 12 residues long. The CDR3 spells CATSQGNTEAFF. CDR3 coding DNA: TGTGCCACCAGTCAGGGGAACACTGAAGCTTTCTTT.

This chain connects TRBV2 to TRBJ2-7; D gene uncertain. This CDR3 is 12 amino acids long. Trimming removed 6 bases from V and 0 bases from J, with 6 bases in between. Per germline, CDR1 SNHLY and CDR2 FYNNEI. The CDR3 sequence: CASRRFSYEQYF. CDR3 nucleotide sequence: TGTGCCAGCAGGAGGTTCTCCTACGAGCAGTACTTC.

This clonotype has just a few counts. The chain couples TRBV3-1 to TRBJ1-5, with no clear D. Germline V gene lookup returns CDR1 LGHDT and CDR2 YNNKEL (reference sequence). The CDR3 contains 12 residues. The ends were cut back, 1 base at V and 12 bases at J, with 10 bases in the middle. Here the CDR3 reads CASSQGTRNQHF. The CDR3 nucleotides read TGTGCCAGCAGCCAAGGGACCCGGAACCAGCATTTT.